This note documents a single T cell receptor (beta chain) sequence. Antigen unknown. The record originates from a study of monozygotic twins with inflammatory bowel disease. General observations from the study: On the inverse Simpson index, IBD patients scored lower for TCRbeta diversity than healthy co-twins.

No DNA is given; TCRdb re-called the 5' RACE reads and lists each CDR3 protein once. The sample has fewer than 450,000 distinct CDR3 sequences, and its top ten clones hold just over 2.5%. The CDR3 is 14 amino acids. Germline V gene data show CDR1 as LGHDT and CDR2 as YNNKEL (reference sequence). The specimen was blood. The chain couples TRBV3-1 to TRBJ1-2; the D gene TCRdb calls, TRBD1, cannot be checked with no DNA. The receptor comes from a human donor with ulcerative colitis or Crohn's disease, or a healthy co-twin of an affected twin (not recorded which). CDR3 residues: CASSHRDRVNGYTF.